The rows below give T cell receptor beta chains drawn from one sample of a study of blood T cell repertoires in COVID-19. Measured with immunoSEQ multiplex PCR; TCRdb has only the in-frame clones, and not every one. Here the sample spans about 210,000 clones, under 95% being singletons. Sequencing was done on a sample of peripheral blood. These receptors all stem from a man in his thirties or forties with acute or convalescent COVID-19. Each CDR3 is given with its conserved first and last residue. D genes are given only for firm matches. Clone size, where shown, is once, few, many, or a class for clones that have expanded.

clone size: .
J gene: TRBJ1-6
CDR3 length: 16
D gene: .
V gene: TRBV6-5
CDR3 protein: CASSYSIQNYNSPLHF
CDR3 DNA: TGTGCCAGCAGTTACTCGATTCAGAACTATAATTCACCCCTCCACTTT

clone size: .
J gene: TRBJ2-7
CDR3 length: 14
D gene: TRBD1
V gene: TRBV27
CDR3 protein: CASRQGFGAYEQYF
CDR3 DNA: TGTGCCAGCAGACAGGGGTTTGGGGCATACGAGCAGTACTTC

clone size: once
J gene: TRBJ2-1
CDR3 length: 16
D gene: TRBD1
V gene: TRBV5-6
CDR3 protein: CASSLEGTGLYNEQFF
CDR3 DNA: TGTGCCAGCAGCTTGGAGGGGACAGGGCTCTACAATGAGCAGTTCTTC

clone size: .
J gene: TRBJ2-5
CDR3 length: 13
D gene: .
V gene: TRBV11-2
CDR3 protein: CASRMRSGETQYF
CDR3 DNA: TGTGCCAGCCGGATGAGGAGCGGAGAGACCCAGTACTTC

clone size: .
J gene: TRBJ1-2
CDR3 length: 14
D gene: .
V gene: TRBV15
CDR3 protein: CATSPAGTNYGYTF
CDR3 DNA: TGTGCCACCTCGCCGGCAGGAACTAACTATGGCTACACCTTC

clone size: .
J gene: TRBJ2-3
CDR3 length: 14
D gene: TRBD2
V gene: TRBV10-3
CDR3 protein: CAMPAGGPSNTQYF
CDR3 DNA: TGTGCCATGCCAGCGGGAGGGCCAAGTAATACGCAGTATTTT

clone size: .
J gene: TRBJ2-5
CDR3 length: 12
D gene: .
V gene: TRBV20-1
CDR3 protein: CSASPKGETQYF
CDR3 DNA: TGCAGTGCTAGTCCGAAGGGGGAGACCCAGTACTTC

clone size: .
J gene: TRBJ1-5
CDR3 length: 17
D gene: TRBD1
V gene: TRBV19
CDR3 protein: CASISTGTGGLNQPQHF
CDR3 DNA: TGTGCCAGTATCTCTACGGGGACAGGGGGACTCAATCAGCCCCAGCATTTT

clone size: .
J gene: TRBJ1-2
CDR3 length: 11
D gene: .
V gene: TRBV30
CDR3 protein: CAWGRSYGYTF
CDR3 DNA: TGTGCCTGGGGACGGAGCTATGGCTACACCTTC

clone size: .
J gene: TRBJ1-2
CDR3 length: 16
D gene: TRBD1
V gene: TRBV4-1
CDR3 protein: CASRPIRDRANYGYTF
CDR3 DNA: TGCGCCAGCAGGCCCATCCGGGACAGGGCCAACTATGGCTACACCTTC

clone size: .
J gene: TRBJ2-7
CDR3 length: 15
D gene: TRBD2
V gene: TRBV4-2
CDR3 protein: CASSLGSGGTYEQYF
CDR3 DNA: TGTGCCAGCAGTCTGGGGAGCGGGGGGACCTACGAGCAGTACTTC

clone size: once
J gene: TRBJ1-2
CDR3 length: 14
D gene: TRBD1
V gene: TRBV10-3
CDR3 protein: CAIINRDRVGGYTF
CDR3 DNA: TGTGCCATCATCAACCGGGACAGGGTGGGAGGCTACACCTTC

clone size: .
J gene: TRBJ2-7
CDR3 length: 13
D gene: .
V gene: TRBV19
CDR3 protein: CASSTDQTTEQYF
CDR3 DNA: TGTGCCAGTAGTACAGACCAAACAACCGAGCAGTACTTC

clone size: .
J gene: TRBJ1-5
CDR3 length: 13
D gene: .
V gene: TRBV19
CDR3 protein: CASSIRRQLAQHF
CDR3 DNA: TGTGCCAGTAGTATTAGACGGCAACTAGCCCAGCATTTT

clone size: .
J gene: TRBJ2-1
CDR3 length: 16
D gene: TRBD2
V gene: TRBV3-1/TRBV3-2
CDR3 protein: CASSQGLAGVWGEQFF
CDR3 DNA: TGTGCCAGCAGCCAAGGACTAGCGGGCGTATGGGGGGAGCAGTTCTTC

clone size: .
J gene: TRBJ2-3
CDR3 length: 13
D gene: .
V gene: TRBV3-1/TRBV3-2
CDR3 protein: CAAGRLSTDTQYF
CDR3 DNA: TGTGCCGCTGGGCGCCTTAGCACAGATACGCAGTATTTT

clone size: .
J gene: TRBJ2-3
CDR3 length: 14
D gene: TRBD2
V gene: TRBV6-4
CDR3 protein: CASRFTSGTDTQYF
CDR3 DNA: TGTGCCAGCAGATTTACTAGCGGCACAGATACGCAGTATTTT

clone size: .
J gene: TRBJ1-2
CDR3 length: 13
D gene: .
V gene: TRBV28
CDR3 protein: CASSFGGIRGYTF
CDR3 DNA: TGTGCCAGCAGTTTCGGGGGGATTCGAGGCTACACCTTC

clone size: .
J gene: TRBJ1-1
CDR3 length: 14
D gene: .
V gene: TRBV5-1
CDR3 protein: CASSAATMRSEAFF
CDR3 DNA: TGCGCCAGCAGCGCAGCCACTATGCGGAGTGAAGCTTTCTTT

clone size: .
J gene: TRBJ1-1
CDR3 length: 13
D gene: .
V gene: TRBV6-5
CDR3 protein: CASSYAGFTEAFF
CDR3 DNA: TGTGCCAGCAGTTACGCCGGGTTCACTGAAGCTTTCTTT

clone size: .
J gene: TRBJ2-2
CDR3 length: 14
D gene: .
V gene: TRBV5-6
CDR3 protein: CASSFPGSPGELFF
CDR3 DNA: TGTGCCAGCAGCTTTCCAGGGTCACCCGGGGAGCTGTTTTTT

clone size: .
J gene: TRBJ2-5
CDR3 length: 15
D gene: .
V gene: TRBV3-1/TRBV3-2
CDR3 protein: CASSPRWSRGKTQYF
CDR3 DNA: TGTGCCAGCAGCCCCAGGTGGAGCAGAGGGAAGACCCAGTACTTC

clone size: .
J gene: TRBJ2-3
CDR3 length: 21
D gene: TRBD2
V gene: TRBV4-2
CDR3 protein: CASSQGFEALAGGPGADTQYF
CDR3 DNA: TGTGCCAGCAGCCAAGGCTTCGAGGCACTAGCGGGAGGGCCAGGTGCAGATACGCAGTATTTT

clone size: .
J gene: TRBJ2-5
CDR3 length: 15
D gene: .
V gene: TRBV6-6
CDR3 protein: CASRVQGRVWETQYF
CDR3 DNA: TGTGCCAGCAGGGTCCAGGGAAGGGTGTGGGAGACCCAGTACTTC

clone size: .
J gene: TRBJ2-5
CDR3 length: 16
D gene: TRBD2
V gene: TRBV28
CDR3 protein: CASSSPFGGYRETQYF
CDR3 DNA: TGTGCCAGCAGTTCCCCTTTCGGGGGGTATCGGGAGACCCAGTACTTC